This entry lists 19 T cell receptor beta chains sequenced from one sample in a study of blood T cell repertoires in COVID-19. TCRdb keeps only in-frame clones here, not all; method: immunoSEQ multiplex PCR. Among over 150,000 clones listed, roughly 80% were seen once. Sequencing was carried out using peripheral blood. These receptors were taken from a woman aged 60-70 years with acute or convalescent COVID-19.

This clone was seen only once. The chain is built from TRBV27 and TRBJ2-7, with D possibly matching TRBD1 (6 bases). This CDR3 spans 15 amino acids. Germline assignment: CDR1 MNHEY and CDR2 SMNVEV (reference sequence). With 5 bases removed from V and 4 bases from J, the gap between germline ends came to 18 bases. In nucleotides, the CDR3 is TGTGCCAGCAGTCCTTCCGGACAGCTCTCATACGAGCAGTACTTC. This codes for CASSPSGQLSYEQYF.

The chain carries TRBV5-1 and TRBJ1-1, with TRBD1 as a possible D gene (5 bases). CDR3 length: 16 residues. Trimming cost V 1 base and J 1 base, with 14 bases left between them. Germline assignment: CDR1 SGHRS and CDR2 YFSETQ. The CDR3 loop reads CASSLIPLGQNTEAFF. As DNA, the CDR3 is TGCGCCAGCAGCTTGATTCCGTTGGGGCAGAACACTGAAGCTTTCTTT. The full variable domain, rest sourced from reference TRBV5-1 and TRBJ1-1, is KAGVTQTPRYLIKTRGQQVTLSCSPISGHRSVSWYQQTPGQGLQFLFEYFSETQRNKGNFPGRFSGRQFSNSRSEMNVSTLELGDSALYLCASSLIPLGQNTEAFFGQGTRLTVV.

This clone appeared a few times. CDR3 sequence: CASSLMATGGRSPLHF. The CDR3 nucleotides are TGTGCCAGCAGCTTAATGGCGACAGGGGGTCGTAGTCCCCTCCACTTT. The chain recombines TRBV5-4 with TRBJ1-6, with TRBD1 matching 9 bases. The ends lost 2 bases at V and 13 bases at J; junction bases unmatched: 13. The germline gives CDR1 SGHNT, CDR2 YYREEE (reference sequence). The CDR3 runs 16 residues.

The chain couples TRBV5-4 to TRBJ1-4; the match to TRBD1 covers 9 bases. Germline-derived CDR1 and CDR2 are SGHNT and YYREEE (reference sequence). The CDR3 runs to 15 residues. V shed 4 bases, J shed 10 bases, and the junction held 11 bases outside the gene matches. CDR3 nucleotides: TGTGCCAGCAGCCCGGCCGGGACAGGGAGCCCAAAACTGTTTTTT. Its protein product is CASSPAGTGSPKLFF.

This clone has more than one count but fewer than ten. This chain uses TRBV4-1 with TRBJ2-7; TRBD1 might be the D (5 bases). V was shortened by 4 bases and J by 2 bases, with 18 bases between the two germline ends. Germline V lookup: CDR1 MGHRA, CDR2 YSYEKL. The CDR3 contains 16 residues. CDR3 loop: CASSPWPQGRAYEQYF. In DNA form, the CDR3 reads TGCGCCAGCAGCCCCTGGCCCCAGGGCAGGGCCTACGAGCAGTACTTC.

This chain links TRBV28 with TRBJ1-1, with 7 bases lining up with TRBD1. Looked up from germline, CDR1 is MDHEN and CDR2 is SYDVKM. J was trimmed by 2 bases and V by 6 bases; bases with no gene match: 9. The CDR3 contains 15 residues. This CDR3 reads CASRTPGQLNTEAFF. The CDR3 region has the DNA TGTGCCAGCAGGACTCCGGGACAGCTAAACACTGAAGCTTTCTTT.

The sample holds one count of this clone. V is TRBV30 and J is TRBJ2-1; D unresolved. V lost 0 bases and J lost 7, with 10 bases in between. The CDR3 contains 13 residues. Germline-derived CDR1 and CDR2 are GTSNPN and SVGIG (reference sequence). The DNA of the CDR3 is TGTGCCTGGAGTGTCCGAGGATGGAATGAGCAGTTCTTC. Its protein is CAWSVRGWNEQFF. Using reference TRBV30 and TRBJ2-1 for the parts outside the CDR3, the full variable domain is SQTIHQWPATLVQPVGSPLSLECTVEGTSNPNLYWYRQAAGRGLQLLFYSVGIGQISSEVPQNLSASRPQDRQFILSSKKLLLSDSGFYLCAWSVRGWNEQFFGPGTRLTVL.

This chain uses TRBV13 with TRBJ1-1; D remains unclear. V lost 5 bases to trimming and J lost 4 bases, with 8 bases between them. Germline CDR1 PRHDT, CDR2 FYEKMQ (reference sequence). CDR3 length: 12 amino acids. CDR3 loop: CASSPQATEAFF. In nucleotides, the CDR3 is TGTGCCAGCAGCCCTCAAGCCACTGAAGCTTTCTTT.

The V gene is TRBV2, the J gene TRBJ2-5; D unresolved. Germline-derived CDR1 and CDR2 are SNHLY and FYNNEI. This CDR3 is built from 13 residues. Trimming took 7 bases from V and 0 from J, leaving 9 bases between them. CDR3 in amino acids: CASNGVYQETQYF. CDR3 nucleotides: TGTGCCAGCAATGGAGTATACCAAGAGACCCAGTACTTC.

This chain joins TRBV10-3 and TRBJ2-2, with TRBD1 matching over 8 bases. CDR3 length: 12 residues. CDR1 and CDR2 (germline): ENHRY, SYGVKD. Trimming took 6 bases from V and 10 from J; bases not matched to a gene: 4. CDR3 sequence (DNA): TGTGCCATCAGCATGGACAGGGCGGAGCTGTTTTTT. Amino acid sequence: CAISMDRAELFF.

This sequence joins TRBV6-6 and TRBJ2-1; 9 nucleotides line up with TRBD2. V dropped 6 bases and J dropped 8; count of bases not matched to a gene: 14. From germline, CDR1 is MNHNY and CDR2 SVGAGI (reference sequence). The CDR3 loop spans 16 amino acids. CDR3 residues: CASSPMRAGGYYEQFF. CDR3 nucleotides: TGTGCCAGCAGCCCCATGAGGGCGGGGGGGTACTATGAGCAGTTCTTC.

This chain connects TRBV18 to TRBJ1-2; 8 bases are a match to TRBD1. The CDR3 sequence is 13 residues long. Germline CDR1 is KGHSH and CDR2 is LQKENI. Trimming removed 5 bases from V and 4 bases from J; junction bases left unmatched: 3. In DNA form, the CDR3 reads TGTGCCAGCTCAGGGGACAGGAGCTATGGCTACACCTTC. Protein: CASSGDRSYGYTF.

This clone has only a few counts. This chain joins TRBV3-1 (or the pseudogene TRBV3-2) and TRBJ1-5, with 7 bases that match TRBD1. The CDR3 consists of 15 residues. V was clipped by 1 base and J by 4 bases; unmatched bases: 4. The germline gives CDR1 LGHDT, CDR2 YNNKEL (reference sequence). The CDR3 protein is CASSQGPQGNQPQHF. DNA of the CDR3: TGTGCCAGCAGCCAAGGACCACAGGGGAATCAGCCCCAGCATTTT.

This chain joins TRBV19 and TRBJ2-3; D might be TRBD1 (5 bases). Trimming stripped 1 base from V and 0 bases from J, with 8 bases between. Germline V CDR1 and CDR2: LNHDA, SQIVND (reference sequence). The CDR3 is made up of 15 amino acids. The CDR3 sequence: CASSIAGFSTDTQYF. The CDR3 DNA sequence: TGTGCCAGTAGTATAGCAGGGTTCAGCACAGATACGCAGTATTTT. The full variable domain, rest sourced from reference TRBV19 and TRBJ2-3, is DGGITQSPKYLFRKEGQNVTLSCEQNLNHDAMYWYRQDPGQGLRLIYYSQIVNDFQKGDIAEGYSVSREKKESFPLTVTSAQKNPTAFYLCASSIAGFSTDTQYFGPGTRLTVL.

The CDR3 sequence is CASSLGGSGNTIYF. The CDR3 DNA is TGTGCCAGCAGCTTGGGGGGCTCGGGAAACACCATATATTTT. The chain has TRBV5-5 and TRBJ1-3; TRBD1 might be the D (5 bases). The V and J ends lost 0 bases and 4 bases respectively, with 8 bases between them. This CDR3 region has 14 residues. The germline V gene encodes CDR1 SGHKS and CDR2 YYEKEE (reference sequence).

The J gene is TRBJ2-1, the V gene TRBV6-2 or TRBV6-3, with TRBD2 matching over 8 bases. The CDR3 runs to 15 residues. The germline CDR1 and CDR2 sequences are MNHEY and SVGEGT. Unmatched junction bases numbered 7, after V lost 6 bases and J lost 3 bases. DNA of the CDR3: TGTGCCAGCAGCAAAGCGGGGGAAATCTACAATGAGCAGTTCTTC. Translation: CASSKAGEIYNEQFF.

This rearrangement joins TRBV19 to TRBJ1-4; 7 bases are a match to TRBD1. Trimming at V came to 4 bases and at J to 8 bases, leaving 10 bases not matched to a gene. The CDR3 totals 15 residues. Germline V gene lookup returns CDR1 LNHDA and CDR2 SQIVND (reference sequence). CDR3 loop: CASSTTGAASEKLFF. CDR3 DNA: TGTGCCAGTAGTACTACAGGGGCTGCTTCAGAAAAACTGTTTTTT.

Here the CDR3 reads CAISGTGGAFGEQYF. For the CDR3, the DNA is TGTGCCATCAGTGGAACAGGGGGCGCTTTCGGGGAGCAGTACTTC. V usage is TRBV10-3 and J usage is TRBJ2-7; 9 bases match TRBD1. CDR3 length equals 15 residues. Germline V lookup: CDR1 ENHRY, CDR2 SYGVKD. Trimming cost V 4 bases and J 7 bases; bases outside gene matches: 11.

V usage is TRBV11-2 and J usage is TRBJ1-1; D possibly corresponds to TRBD1 (5 bases). The CDR3 length is 14 residues. V gave up 6 bases and J gave up 2 bases, with 13 bases separating them. Germline V gives CDR1 SGHAT, CDR2 FQNNGV. The CDR3 nucleotides read TGTGCCAGCAGGTTCTCCCAGGGTAACACTGAAGCTTTCTTT. It is translated as CASRFSQGNTEAFF.